The 27 T cell receptor beta chains below were found in one sample sequenced in a study of T cells in Graves' hyperthyroidism and ophthalmopathy (dated by TCRdb to between 2018 and 2021). Receptor libraries were prepared by multiplex PCR. These reads were obtained on an Illumina HiSeq 2000. TCR beta CDR3 regions were amplified from RNA transcripts. The first round of RT-PCR for the TCR CDR3 was performed with the HTBI primer set and the Qiagen OneStep RT-PCR kit. TCRdb trimmed the raw reads at Q25, called clones with MiXCR and kept productive beta chains. Every CDR3 protein is listed once, alongside the most common genes and DNA of its rows. The sample yields under 400,000 distinct CDR3 sequences; about 16% were counted once. The ten biggest clones cover roughly 20% of the sample. The sequenced material came from blood. The receptors derive from a woman aged 60-75 years with Graves' ophthalmopathy.

This clonotype has only a few counts. The chain employs TRBV9 and TRBJ2-3, with D perhaps TRBD2 (6 bases). CDR1 and CDR2 from the germline V gene are SGDLS and YYNGEE. Deletions cut 4 bases from V and 6 bases from J, with 24 bases between. This CDR3 comprises 17 residues. CDR3 coding DNA: TGTGCCAGCAGCATTGGGACGGGACCTAGCGCCAGGGATACGCAGTATTTT. This sequence encodes CASSIGTGPSARDTQYF.

This clonotype showed up many times. The chain links TRBV2 to TRBJ2-7; D is ambiguous. CDR1 is SNHLY, CDR2 FYNNEI, per germline. The V end lost 5 bases, the J end lost 3 bases, and 8 bases lay between the germline ends. The CDR3 consists of 12 residues. The CDR3 region is CASSLGDYEQYF. For the CDR3, the DNA is TGTGCCAGCAGTCTAGGTGACTACGAGCAGTACTTC.

This clonotype has a count of ten or more. The chain joins TRBV2 to TRBJ2-1; perhaps D is TRBD1 or TRBD2 (5 bases each). This CDR3 is built from 10 residues. CDR1 is SNHLY, CDR2 FYNNEI, per germline. Between the trimmed V and J ends, which lost 8 bases and 9 bases, there was a span of 8 bases. The CDR3 bases are TGTGCCAGCGGTGGGGGTGAGCAGTTCTTC. The encoded protein is CASGGGEQFF. Looking up the rest from reference TRBV2 and TRBJ2-1 gives the full variable domain: EPEVTQTPSHQVTQMGQEVILRCVPISNHLYFYWYRQILGQKVEFLVSFYNNEISEKSEIFDDQFSVERPDGSNFTLKIRSTKLEDSAMYFCASGGGEQFFGPGTRLTVL.

This clonotype was recorded at least ten times. The chain links TRBV2 to TRBJ1-5; D is uncertain. The CDR3 length is 13 residues. Germline-derived CDR1 and CDR2 are SNHLY and FYNNEI. Trimming cost V 4 bases and J 2 bases, with 6 bases left between them. CDR3 coding DNA: TGTGCCAGCAGTGGGGCCCGCAATCAGCCCCAGCATTTT. It specifies CASSGARNQPQHF.

This clonotype has more than one count but fewer than ten. The chain couples TRBV19 to TRBJ1-3, with D unclear. The CDR3 is 13 amino acids. The germline V gene encodes CDR1 LNHDA and CDR2 SQIVND (reference sequence). V was shortened by 7 bases and J by 4 bases, with 11 bases between the two germline ends. CDR3: CASTLWRGNTIYF. CDR3 in DNA: TGTGCCAGTACCCTGTGGAGGGGAAACACCATATATTTT.

With respect to this clonotype: A much more abundant neighbour one base away suggests this may be a read error. The chain employs TRBV5-1 and TRBJ2-7; 8 nucleotides line up with TRBD2. The J call is in doubt because the DNA end fits TRBJ2-1 better. Germline lookup yields CDR1 SGHRS and CDR2 YFSETQ. The CDR3 length is 13 residues. The CDR3 nucleotides are TGCGCCAGCACGCGGGAGGCGCCCTACGAGCAGTTCTTC. It yields the protein CASTREAPYEQFF.

This clonotype appeared many times. The CDR3 sequence: CASSPEGGPYGYTF. Here the CDR3 DNA reads TGTGCCAGCAGCCCGGAGGGGGGGCCCTATGGCTACACCTTC. V and J are TRBV3-1 and TRBJ1-2; D perhaps matches TRBD1 (6 bases). Germline V gene sequence: CDR1 LGHDT, CDR2 YNNKEL (reference sequence). This CDR3 contains 14 residues. Trimming left V 4 bases short and J 4 bases short, with 13 bases between.

There are a few counts of this clonotype. V and J are TRBV9 and TRBJ1-1; D unresolved. Deletions cut 2 bases from V and 4 bases from J, with 9 bases between. Germline V gene sequence: CDR1 SGDLS, CDR2 YYNGEE. The CDR3 length is 13 residues. Here the CDR3 reads CASSVGISTEAFF. Written as DNA, the CDR3 is TGTGCCAGCAGCGTGGGGATTAGCACTGAAGCTTTCTTT.

This clonotype has a handful of counts. This sequence joins TRBV12-3 or TRBV12-4 and TRBJ2-7, with D tentatively TRBD1 (6 bases). V lost 0 bases to trimming and J lost 2 bases, with 11 bases between them. The CDR3 runs 15 residues. The CDR3 DNA is TGTGCCAGCAGTTTAGCTGGGGGCATCACCTACGAGCAGTACTTC. Translated, it gives CASSLAGGITYEQYF.

This clonotype was found many times. This chain connects TRBV25-1 to TRBJ2-5; D remains ambiguous. Looked up from germline, CDR1 is MGHDK and CDR2 is SYGVNS. V dropped 4 bases and J dropped 1 base, with 10 bases sitting between them. The CDR3 spans 14 residues. Here the CDR3 DNA reads TGTGCCAGCAGTGCTGGACGGCGCCAAGAGACCCAGTACTTC. It is translated as CASSAGRRQETQYF.

V is TRBV3-1 and J is TRBJ2-7; D gene uncertain. V gave up 4 bases and J gave up 3 bases, with 13 bases separating them. Germline loops: CDR1 LGHDT, CDR2 YNNKEL (reference sequence). The CDR3 extends over 14 amino acids. CDR3 DNA sequence: TGTGCCAGCAGCCGCTCCGAGGATGTCTACGAGCAGTACTTC. This codes for CASSRSEDVYEQYF.

As for this clonotype: Given a much more abundant clone one base away, this may be a read error. The chain combines TRBV20-1 with TRBJ2-5; D gene unclear. The CDR3 runs to 14 residues. Germline V gives CDR1 DFQATT, CDR2 SNEGSKA (reference sequence). The CDR3 DNA sequence: TGCAGTGCTAGAGATATGGGCCAGCAAGAGACCCGGTACTTC. It translates to CSARDMGQQETRYF.

This clonotype was found once. The rearrangement joins TRBV12-3 or TRBV12-4 to TRBJ1-2; the D is unclear. V gave up 2 bases and J gave up 4 bases, with 5 bases separating them. This CDR3 is 12 amino acids long. In DNA, the CDR3 is TGTGCCAGCAGTTTAAGACCCTATGGCTACACCTTC. Residues: CASSLRPYGYTF.

This clonotype was recorded at least ten times. The J gene is TRBJ2-7, the V gene TRBV11-1, with D possibly being TRBD2 (6 bases). Germline values: CDR1 SGHAT, CDR2 FQDESV (reference sequence). The CDR3 loop spans 14 amino acids. Trimming took 8 bases from V and 5 from J, leaving 19 bases between them. The CDR3 spells CASGGTGLQHEQYF. CDR3 in DNA: TGTGCCAGCGGAGGGACCGGGCTACAGCACGAGCAGTACTTC. The full variable domain, its missing parts supplied by reference TRBV11-1 and TRBJ2-7, is EAEVAQSPRYKITEKSQAVAFWCDPISGHATLYWYRQILGQGPELLVQFQDESVVDDSQLPKDRFSAERLKGVDSTLKIQPAELGDSAMYLCASGGTGLQHEQYFGPGTRLTVT.

V usage is TRBV20-1 and J usage is TRBJ2-3; 11 nucleotides align to TRBD2. V dropped 8 bases and J dropped 0; count of bases not matched to a gene: 7. The length of the CDR3 is 15 residues. Germline loops: CDR1 DFQATT, CDR2 SNEGSKA (reference sequence). CDR3 sequence: CSMGLAEPSTDTQYF. The DNA for the CDR3 is TGCAGTATGGGACTAGCGGAGCCTAGCACAGATACGCAGTATTTT.

Many counts were recorded for this clonotype. The J gene is TRBJ2-3, the V gene TRBV7-2, with no clear D. Trimming took off 8 bases at V and 8 bases at J, with 11 bases between the two ends. Germline values: CDR1 SGHTA, CDR2 FQGNSA. The CDR3 runs 11 residues. The CDR3 spells CASGYPGTQYF. The CDR3 nucleotides are TGTGCCAGCGGTTACCCGGGTACGCAGTATTTT.

Details on this clonotype: An end of the junction differs from the germline gene, which may be a read error. The rearrangement links TRBV5-1 to TRBJ2-7; D not resolved. The CDR3 totals 14 residues. Germline V gives CDR1 SGHRS, CDR2 YFSETQ. CDR3 in DNA: TGTGCCAGCAGCTTAGGTAGAGAAGCCTACGAGCAGTACTTC. It codes for CASSLGREAYEQYF.

The V gene is TRBV27, the J gene TRBJ1-1; possibly TRBD1 for D (6 bases). The germline gives CDR1 MNHEY, CDR2 SMNVEV (reference sequence). This CDR3 region has 15 residues. With 5 bases removed from V and 0 bases from J, the gap between germline ends came to 13 bases. CDR3 sequence reads: CASSRTGRMNTEAFF. DNA for the CDR3: TGTGCCAGCAGTCGAACAGGGAGAATGAACACTGAAGCTTTCTTT.

At least ten counts were recorded for this clonotype. V gene TRBV24-1 combines with J gene TRBJ1-2; perhaps TRBD1 as D (6 bases). V lost 4 bases, J lost 7 bases, and 12 bases lay in between. Looked up from germline, CDR1 is KGHDR and CDR2 is SFDVKD. This CDR3 is 13 amino acids long. The CDR3 bases are TGTGCCACCAGTGACTTACAGGGACTTGGCTACACCTTC. This translates into CATSDLQGLGYTF.

The sample holds many counts of this clonotype. The genes are TRBV5-1 and TRBJ2-7; the D call may be TRBD1 or TRBD2 (5 bases each). V was trimmed by 4 bases and J by 4 bases, leaving 18 bases between them. CDR1 SGHRS and CDR2 YFSETQ come from the germline V gene. CDR3 size: 15 residues. CDR3 protein: CASSPLGERLYEQYF. The CDR3 coding sequence is TGCGCCAGCAGCCCCCTGGGGGAGCGGCTATACGAGCAGTACTTC.

The sample holds many counts of this clonotype. The gene calls are TRBV5-1 and TRBJ2-7; TRBD1 matches 7 bases. The CDR3 has 13 residues. The V gene end was trimmed by 5 bases and the J gene end by 1 base; junction bases not matched to a gene: 3. Germline-derived CDR1 and CDR2 are SGHRS and YFSETQ. The CDR3, as DNA: TGCGCCAGCAGGCTGGGACAGTCCTACGAGCAGTACTTC. Translated, it gives CASRLGQSYEQYF.

This clonotype was counted a few times. This rearrangement joins TRBV4-1 to TRBJ2-7, with TRBD1 matching 8 bases. CDR3 length: 15 residues. In germline, CDR1 is MGHRA, CDR2 YSYEKL. Trimming at V came to 5 bases and at J to 6 bases, leaving 12 bases not matched to a gene. The CDR3 protein is CASSKAGQGTAEQYF. The CDR3 DNA sequence: TGCGCCAGCAGCAAAGCAGGACAGGGCACAGCCGAGCAGTACTTC.

This clonotype was counted ten times or more. V gene TRBV15 combines with J gene TRBJ2-3, with 7 bases identical to TRBD1. V dropped 5 bases and J dropped 3; count of bases not matched to a gene: 17. In germline, CDR1 is LNHNV, CDR2 YYDKDF (reference sequence). The CDR3 extends over 18 amino acids. The CDR3 spells CATSGTVVSLPSTDTQYF. CDR3 coding DNA: TGTGCCACCAGCGGGACAGTTGTCTCACTCCCCTCGACAGATACGCAGTATTTT.

There are many counts of this clonotype. The chain carries TRBV30 and TRBJ1-5; the match to TRBD1 covers 7 bases. CDR3 length equals 13 residues. Germline-derived CDR1 and CDR2 are GTSNPN and SVGIG (reference sequence). J was trimmed by 4 bases and V by 1 base; bases with no gene match: 1. The CDR3 coding sequence is TGTGCCTGGAGTGACAGGGGTAATCAGCCCCAGCATTTT. It encodes CAWSDRGNQPQHF.

This clonotype appeared many times. V and J are TRBV6-5 and TRBJ1-2; 7 bases agree with TRBD1. V shed 2 bases and J 5 bases; nucleotides not matched to a gene: 2. The CDR3 totals 13 residues. Germline V lookup: CDR1 MNHEY, CDR2 SVGAGI. The CDR3 here is CASSYETGYGYTF. The CDR3 bases are TGTGCCAGCAGTTACGAGACAGGGTATGGCTACACCTTC.

Ten or more counts support this clonotype. The rearrangement joins TRBV14 to TRBJ2-5, with 10 bases identical to TRBD2. Germline V lookup: CDR1 SGHDN, CDR2 FVKESK. Germline trimming cut 1 base from V and 5 bases from J; bases unmatched to any gene: 7. CDR3 length: 16 amino acids. CDR3 in DNA: TGTGCCAGCAGCCAAGCCCTAGCGGGAGTGCTTGAGACCCAGTACTTC. It yields the protein CASSQALAGVLETQYF. Full variable domain (outside the CDR3, taken from reference TRBV14 and TRBJ2-5): EAGVTQFPSHSVIEKGQTVTLRCDPISGHDNLYWYRRVMGKEIKFLLHFVKESKQDESGMPNNRFLAERTGGTYSTLKVQPAELEDSGVYFCASSQALAGVLETQYFGPGTRLLVL.

This clonotype occurred many times. This chain connects TRBV6-1 to TRBJ2-2; D may be TRBD2 (5 bases). This CDR3 contains 16 residues. Germline CDR1 and CDR2: MNHNS and SASEGT. V was cut by 5 bases and J by 4 bases, with 17 bases left in between. DNA for the CDR3: TGTGCCAGCAGTCGTCTAGGAGGTCGGTCCACCGGGGAGCTGTTTTTT. Amino acids: CASSRLGGRSTGELFF.